This is a list of T cell receptor beta chains from one sample in a study of shared clonotypes between healthy human individuals. Sequenced by immunoSEQ multiplex PCR; TCRdb stores in-frame clones only, minus some. The sample has approximately 2,300,000 clones, around 93% seen once. Sample: naive CD4+ T cells from PBMCs. These receptors all stem from a man between 18 and 35 years old in good health. Some clones in this sample may be carry-over from other donors' samples. Each CDR3 is given with its conserved first and last residue. The D gene is left open where the match is weak. Rows give clone size only sometimes, using once, few, many, or a class for an expanded clone.

J gene: TRBJ2-7; D gene: TRBD1; clone size: -; V gene: TRBV28; CDR3 DNA: TGTGCCAGCAGTTCTCGGACAGGTTTCAGCTCCTACGAGCAGTACTTC; CDR3 protein: CASSSRTGFSSYEQYF
J gene: TRBJ2-1; D gene: TRBD2; clone size: once; V gene: TRBV11-2; CDR3 DNA: TGTGCCAGCAGCCCAATTGCAGGGAGGGCCGACAATGAGCAGTTCTTC; CDR3 protein: CASSPIAGRADNEQFF
J gene: TRBJ1-1; D gene: TRBD1; clone size: -; V gene: TRBV5-1; CDR3 DNA: TGCGCCAGCAGCGCGGGACAGCCCAACACTGAAGCTTTCTTT; CDR3 protein: CASSAGQPNTEAFF
J gene: TRBJ1-1; D gene: TRBD1; clone size: -; V gene: TRBV28; CDR3 DNA: TGTGCCAGCAGGTACGACAGGGTAACTGAAGCTTTCTTT; CDR3 protein: CASRYDRVTEAFF
J gene: TRBJ2-7; D gene: -; clone size: -; V gene: TRBV5-4; CDR3 DNA: TGTGCCAGCAGCTTGGTTTACTCCCCGAGCTCCTACGAGCAGTACTTC; CDR3 protein: CASSLVYSPSSYEQYF
J gene: TRBJ2-2; D gene: TRBD2; clone size: -; V gene: TRBV6-6; CDR3 DNA: TGTGCCAGCAGAGTACTAGCGGACGTGGGGAGCGGGGAGCTGTTTTTT; CDR3 protein: CASRVLADVGSGELFF
J gene: TRBJ2-3; D gene: -; clone size: -; V gene: TRBV7-2; CDR3 DNA: TGTGCCAGCAGCTTAGGGGCGGGCACAGATACGCAGTATTTT; CDR3 protein: CASSLGAGTDTQYF
J gene: TRBJ2-5; D gene: -; clone size: -; V gene: TRBV5-5; CDR3 DNA: TGTGCCAGCAGTTTGAGAGGGGAAGAGACCCAGTACTTC; CDR3 protein: CASSLRGEETQYF
J gene: TRBJ2-2; D gene: TRBD1; clone size: -; V gene: TRBV5-1; CDR3 DNA: TGCGCCAGCAGTCGACAGGGTCCAAACACCGGGGAGCTGTTTTTT; CDR3 protein: CASSRQGPNTGELFF
J gene: TRBJ1-3; D gene: TRBD1; clone size: -; V gene: TRBV28; CDR3 DNA: TGTGCCAGCAGTCCCGTCTCGTCAGGGGGAGGAGGAAACACCATATATTTT; CDR3 protein: CASSPVSSGGGGNTIYF
J gene: TRBJ2-3; D gene: TRBD2; clone size: -; V gene: TRBV29-1; CDR3 DNA: TGCAGCGTTGGCGGGAGGGTCGCAGATACGCAGTATTTT; CDR3 protein: CSVGGRVADTQYF
J gene: TRBJ1-1; D gene: -; clone size: -; V gene: TRBV5-6; CDR3 DNA: TGTGCCAGCAGCTTGGCAGAGAACACTGAAGCTTTCTTT; CDR3 protein: CASSLAENTEAFF
J gene: TRBJ2-5; D gene: -; clone size: -; V gene: TRBV4-1; CDR3 DNA: TGCGCCAGCAGCCAAGTGGCCCTGGTTCCAGAGACCCAGTACTTC; CDR3 protein: CASSQVALVPETQYF
J gene: TRBJ2-7; D gene: TRBD1; clone size: -; V gene: TRBV19; CDR3 DNA: TGTGCCAGTAGTCAGGGGGTCGGGGCCTACGAGCAGTACTTC; CDR3 protein: CASSQGVGAYEQYF
J gene: TRBJ1-3; D gene: -; clone size: -; V gene: TRBV5-1; CDR3 DNA: TGCGCCAGCAGGGAGGCAGGGATTTCTGGAAACACCATATATTTT; CDR3 protein: CASREAGISGNTIYF
J gene: TRBJ2-1; D gene: TRBD1; clone size: -; V gene: TRBV7-3; CDR3 DNA: TGTGCCAGCAGTTTAATGGGGACAGGGTTTTATGAGCAGTTCTTC; CDR3 protein: CASSLMGTGFYEQFF
J gene: TRBJ2-5; D gene: TRBD2; clone size: -; V gene: TRBV5-1; CDR3 DNA: TGCGCCAGCAGCTTGGGGCGGGGACTAGCGGAAGAGACCCAGTACTTC; CDR3 protein: CASSLGRGLAEETQYF
J gene: TRBJ2-7; D gene: TRBD2; clone size: -; V gene: TRBV6-9; CDR3 DNA: TGTGCCAGCATCACTAGACTAGCGGGAGGCTACGAGCAGTACTTC; CDR3 protein: CASITRLAGGYEQYF
J gene: TRBJ2-1; D gene: TRBD2; clone size: -; V gene: TRBV25-1; CDR3 DNA: TGTGCCAGCAGTGAGCACCGTCCTAGCGGAGGAAATGAGCAGTTCTTC; CDR3 protein: CASSEHRPSGGNEQFF
J gene: TRBJ2-5; D gene: TRBD2; clone size: -; V gene: TRBV27; CDR3 DNA: TGTGCCAGCAGTTTAAATCCAGCGGGAGGGCAAGAGACCCAGTACTTC; CDR3 protein: CASSLNPAGGQETQYF
J gene: TRBJ1-6; D gene: -; clone size: -; V gene: TRBV13; CDR3 DNA: TGTGCCAGCAGCTTTTGGTCGGAGAGCTCCTATAATTCACCCCTCCACTTT; CDR3 protein: CASSFWSESSYNSPLHF
J gene: TRBJ2-1; D gene: TRBD1; clone size: -; V gene: TRBV7-7; CDR3 DNA: TGTGCCAGCAGCTTAGGGACAGGGGGCGATGAGCAGTTCTTC; CDR3 protein: CASSLGTGGDEQFF
J gene: TRBJ1-1; D gene: TRBD1; clone size: -; V gene: TRBV7-2; CDR3 DNA: TGTGCCAGCAGCTTAGGACAGGGGTGGACTGAAGCTTTCTTT; CDR3 protein: CASSLGQGWTEAFF
J gene: TRBJ1-1; D gene: -; clone size: -; V gene: TRBV30; CDR3 DNA: TGTGCCTGGAGTGTAGGTTCTTTCACTGAAGCTTTCTTT; CDR3 protein: CAWSVGSFTEAFF
J gene: TRBJ1-1; D gene: TRBD1; clone size: once; V gene: TRBV18; CDR3 DNA: TGTGCCAGCTCACCAGGGACAGGGGGCATTAGAGCTGAAGCTTTCTTT; CDR3 protein: CASSPGTGGIRAEAFF
J gene: TRBJ2-5; D gene: -; clone size: -; V gene: TRBV5-1; CDR3 DNA: TGCGCCAGCAGCTTGGGTAGCCACGCCTTCCAAGAGACCCAGTACTTC; CDR3 protein: CASSLGSHAFQETQYF
J gene: TRBJ2-7; D gene: -; clone size: once; V gene: TRBV15; CDR3 DNA: TGTGCCACCAGCAGACCTCGGTACGAGCAGTACTTC; CDR3 protein: CATSRPRYEQYF
J gene: TRBJ2-1; D gene: -; clone size: -; V gene: TRBV30; CDR3 DNA: TGTGCCTGGAGTGTGTTGGGCGGCCGCCTTAGCAATGAGCAGTTCTTC; CDR3 protein: CAWSVLGGRLSNEQFF
J gene: TRBJ2-1; D gene: -; clone size: -; V gene: TRBV5-1; CDR3 DNA: TGCGCCAGCAGCTTGTCGTGGGGAGTAGAGAATGAGCAGTTCTTC; CDR3 protein: CASSLSWGVENEQFF
J gene: TRBJ2-5; D gene: -; clone size: -; V gene: TRBV19; CDR3 DNA: TGTGCCAGTAGTATTCAGGGTCTGCGGGAGACCCAGTACTTC; CDR3 protein: CASSIQGLRETQYF
J gene: TRBJ2-1; D gene: -; clone size: -; V gene: TRBV19; CDR3 DNA: TGTGCCAGTAGTATAGGGCAAGTAGGGGGCAATGAGCAGTTCTTC; CDR3 protein: CASSIGQVGGNEQFF
J gene: TRBJ1-5; D gene: TRBD1; clone size: -; V gene: TRBV18; CDR3 DNA: TGTGCCAGCTCACGACAGGGAGAACAGCCCCAGCATTTT; CDR3 protein: CASSRQGEQPQHF
J gene: TRBJ2-5; D gene: TRBD2; clone size: -; V gene: TRBV4-3; CDR3 DNA: TGCGCCAGCAGCCTACTAGCGGGAAGCCAAGAGACCCAGTACTTC; CDR3 protein: CASSLLAGSQETQYF
J gene: TRBJ2-7; D gene: TRBD1; clone size: -; V gene: TRBV11-2; CDR3 DNA: TGTGCCAGCAGCCGCGCACCGGGACAGGGAACCTACGAGCAGTACTTC; CDR3 protein: CASSRAPGQGTYEQYF
J gene: TRBJ2-5; D gene: TRBD1; clone size: -; V gene: TRBV5-4; CDR3 DNA: TGTGCCAGCAGCTGGATTACAGGGGAGGAGACCCAGTACTTC; CDR3 protein: CASSWITGEETQYF
J gene: TRBJ2-7; D gene: TRBD2; clone size: once; V gene: TRBV6-5; CDR3 DNA: TGTGCCAGCAGTCGTCAGCGGGAGGGCTACGAGCAGTACTTC; CDR3 protein: CASSRQREGYEQYF
J gene: TRBJ2-1; D gene: -; clone size: once; V gene: TRBV2; CDR3 DNA: TGTGCCAGCTTCGGTGGGGGGACCTACAATGAGCAGTTCTTC; CDR3 protein: CASFGGGTYNEQFF
J gene: TRBJ1-3; D gene: -; clone size: -; V gene: TRBV15; CDR3 DNA: TGTGCCACCAGCAGAGGGCCCAGGGTCTCTGGAAACACCATATATTTT; CDR3 protein: CATSRGPRVSGNTIYF
J gene: TRBJ1-2; D gene: -; clone size: -; V gene: TRBV28; CDR3 DNA: -; CDR3 protein: CASSFLAGGGGYTF
J gene: TRBJ1-5; D gene: -; clone size: -; V gene: TRBV10-3; CDR3 DNA: TGTGCCATCAGTGAAGGACAGCCCCAGCATTTT; CDR3 protein: CAISEGQPQHF
J gene: TRBJ1-2; D gene: -; clone size: -; V gene: TRBV6-6; CDR3 DNA: TGTGCCAGCCGTTCAGGGTTTGGCTACACCTTC; CDR3 protein: CASRSGFGYTF
J gene: TRBJ1-2; D gene: -; clone size: -; V gene: TRBV5-4; CDR3 DNA: TGTGCCAGCAGCTTCGACAGAGGATATGGCTACACCTTC; CDR3 protein: CASSFDRGYGYTF
J gene: TRBJ2-1; D gene: -; clone size: -; V gene: TRBV5-6; CDR3 DNA: TGTGCCAGCAGCTTGGACCGGTACAATGAGCAGTTCTTC; CDR3 protein: CASSLDRYNEQFF
J gene: TRBJ2-3; D gene: TRBD1; clone size: -; V gene: TRBV4-3; CDR3 DNA: TGCGCCAGCAGCCAACTTGGACAGGGGGCCGGTGTTACGCAGTATTTT; CDR3 protein: CASSQLGQGAGVTQYF
J gene: TRBJ2-5; D gene: -; clone size: -; V gene: TRBV5-6; CDR3 DNA: TGTGCCAGCAGCTTGATGGAGACCCAGTACTTC; CDR3 protein: CASSLMETQYF
J gene: TRBJ1-5; D gene: TRBD1; clone size: -; V gene: TRBV30; CDR3 DNA: TGTGCCTGGAGTGGGGACAGGGTGGGCAATCAGCCCCAGCATTTT; CDR3 protein: CAWSGDRVGNQPQHF
J gene: TRBJ2-7; D gene: -; clone size: -; V gene: TRBV5-1; CDR3 DNA: TGCGCCAGCAGCTCTAGACCGGACTCCTACGAGCAGTACTTC; CDR3 protein: CASSSRPDSYEQYF
J gene: TRBJ1-2; D gene: TRBD1; clone size: -; V gene: TRBV29-1; CDR3 DNA: TGCAGCGTTGCGGCGGACAGGTCCTACACCTTC; CDR3 protein: CSVAADRSYTF
J gene: TRBJ2-7; D gene: TRBD1; clone size: -; V gene: TRBV18; CDR3 DNA: TGTGCCAGCTCACGGAACCGGGACAGCTCCTACGAGCAGTACTTC; CDR3 protein: CASSRNRDSSYEQYF
J gene: TRBJ2-5; D gene: TRBD1; clone size: -; V gene: TRBV10-3; CDR3 DNA: TGTGCCATCAACGACAGGGGGAGGTCAGAGACCCAGTACTTC; CDR3 protein: CAINDRGRSETQYF
J gene: TRBJ2-2; D gene: TRBD1; clone size: -; V gene: TRBV4-1; CDR3 DNA: TGCGCCAGCAGCCTCAAGGACAGGGACACCGGGGAGCTGTTTTTT; CDR3 protein: CASSLKDRDTGELFF
J gene: TRBJ2-1; D gene: -; clone size: -; V gene: TRBV5-1; CDR3 DNA: TGCGCCAGCAGCTTTGGGACTGCAAACAATGAGCAGTTCTTC; CDR3 protein: CASSFGTANNEQFF
J gene: TRBJ2-3; D gene: -; clone size: -; V gene: TRBV5-1; CDR3 DNA: TGCGCCAGCAGCTTGGAGGAGACAAGCACAGATACGCAGTATTTT; CDR3 protein: CASSLEETSTDTQYF
J gene: TRBJ2-7; D gene: TRBD1; clone size: -; V gene: TRBV7-8; CDR3 DNA: TGTGCCAGCAGCTTAACTGGGACAGGGGGCTACGAGCAGTACTTC; CDR3 protein: CASSLTGTGGYEQYF
J gene: TRBJ2-7; D gene: -; clone size: -; V gene: TRBV28; CDR3 DNA: TGTGCCAGCAGTCCCGGGACTGACTCCTACGAGCAGTACTTC; CDR3 protein: CASSPGTDSYEQYF
J gene: TRBJ2-1; D gene: -; clone size: -; V gene: TRBV9; CDR3 DNA: TGTGCCAGCAGTGGTACCGGGACTGACAATGAGCAGTTCTTC; CDR3 protein: CASSGTGTDNEQFF
J gene: TRBJ1-1; D gene: -; clone size: -; V gene: TRBV4-2; CDR3 DNA: TGTGCCAGCAGCCCAGCACCGGGGGGCGGAACTGAAGCTTTCTTT; CDR3 protein: CASSPAPGGGTEAFF
J gene: TRBJ1-2; D gene: -; clone size: -; V gene: TRBV15; CDR3 DNA: TGTGCCACCAGCAGAGGGGGGTACTATGGCTACACCTTC; CDR3 protein: CATSRGGYYGYTF